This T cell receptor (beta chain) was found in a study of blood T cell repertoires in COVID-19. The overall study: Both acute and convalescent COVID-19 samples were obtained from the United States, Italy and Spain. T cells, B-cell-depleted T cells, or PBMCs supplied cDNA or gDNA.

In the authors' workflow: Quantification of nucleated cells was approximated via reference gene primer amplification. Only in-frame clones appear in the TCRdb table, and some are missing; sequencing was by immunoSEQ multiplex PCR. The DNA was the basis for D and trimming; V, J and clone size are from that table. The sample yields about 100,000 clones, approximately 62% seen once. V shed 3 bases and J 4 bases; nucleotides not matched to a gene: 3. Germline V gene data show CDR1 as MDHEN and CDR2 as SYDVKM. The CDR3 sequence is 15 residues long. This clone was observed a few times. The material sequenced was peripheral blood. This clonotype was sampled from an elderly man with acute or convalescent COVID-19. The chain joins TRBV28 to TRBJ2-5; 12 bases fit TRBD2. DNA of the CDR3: TGTGCCAGCAGTTTCCTAGCGGGAGGGCTAGAGACCCAGTACTTC. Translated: CASSFLAGGLETQYF. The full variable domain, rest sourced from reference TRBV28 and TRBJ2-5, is DVKVTQSSRYLVKRTGEKVFLECVQDMDHENMFWYRQDPGLGLRLIYFSYDVKMKEKGDIPEGYSVSREKKERFSLILESASTNQTSMYLCASSFLAGGLETQYFGPGTRLLVL.